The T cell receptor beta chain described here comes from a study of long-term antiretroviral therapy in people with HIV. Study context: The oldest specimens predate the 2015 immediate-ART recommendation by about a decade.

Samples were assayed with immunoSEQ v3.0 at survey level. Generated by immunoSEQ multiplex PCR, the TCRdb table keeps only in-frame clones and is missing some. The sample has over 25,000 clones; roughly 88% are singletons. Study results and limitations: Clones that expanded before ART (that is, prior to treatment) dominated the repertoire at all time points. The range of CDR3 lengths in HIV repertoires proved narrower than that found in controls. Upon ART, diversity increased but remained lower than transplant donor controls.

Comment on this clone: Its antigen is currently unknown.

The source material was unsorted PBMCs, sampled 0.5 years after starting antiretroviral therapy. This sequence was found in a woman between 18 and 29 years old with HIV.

In DNA, the CDR3 is TGTGCCAGTAGTATAGGACTAGCGGGATACAATGAGCAGTTCTTC. Translating it yields CASSIGLAGYNEQFF. The chain combines TRBV19 with TRBJ2-1; TRBD2 matches at 11 bases. Germline CDR1 LNHDA, CDR2 SQIVND (reference sequence). There are 15 residues in the CDR3. The J segment lost 4 bases and the V segment lost 1 base, leaving 0 bases of the junction unmatched. Complete variable domain (other parts from reference TRBV19 and TRBJ2-1): DGGITQSPKYLFRKEGQNVTLSCEQNLNHDAMYWYRQDPGQGLRLIYYSQIVNDFQKGDIAEGYSVSREKKESFPLTVTSAQKNPTAFYLCASSIGLAGYNEQFFGPGTRLTVL.